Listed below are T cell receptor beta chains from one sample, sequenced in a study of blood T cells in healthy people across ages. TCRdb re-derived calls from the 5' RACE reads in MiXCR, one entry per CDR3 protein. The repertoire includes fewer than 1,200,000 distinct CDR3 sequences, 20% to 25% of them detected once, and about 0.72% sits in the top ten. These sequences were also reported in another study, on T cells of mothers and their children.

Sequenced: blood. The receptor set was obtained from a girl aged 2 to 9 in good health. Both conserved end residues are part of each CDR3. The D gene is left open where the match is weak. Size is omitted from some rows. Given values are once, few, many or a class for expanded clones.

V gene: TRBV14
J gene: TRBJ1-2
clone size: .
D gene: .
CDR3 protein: CASSQDWMDNYGYTF
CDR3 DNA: TGTGCCAGCAGCCAAGATTGGATGGATAACTATGGCTACACCTTC

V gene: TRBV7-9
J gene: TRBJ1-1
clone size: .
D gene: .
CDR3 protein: CASSLRGGRSDTEAFF
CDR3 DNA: TGTGCCAGCAGCCTCAGGGGAGGGAGGTCGGACACTGAAGCTTTCTTT

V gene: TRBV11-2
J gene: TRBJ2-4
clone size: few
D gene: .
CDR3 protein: CASSSVQGAKNIQYF
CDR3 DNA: TGTGCCAGCAGCTCGGTACAGGGAGCCAAAAACATTCAGTACTTC

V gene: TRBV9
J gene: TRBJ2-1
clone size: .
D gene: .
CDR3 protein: CASSVGLLGGPDGEQFF
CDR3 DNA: TGTGCCAGCAGCGTAGGCCTACTTGGCGGGCCTGACGGAGAGCAGTTCTTC

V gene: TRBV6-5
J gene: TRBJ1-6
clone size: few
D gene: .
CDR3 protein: CASSYVGAGSPLHF
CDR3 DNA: TGTGCCAGCAGTTACGTAGGGGCAGGTTCACCCCTCCACTTT

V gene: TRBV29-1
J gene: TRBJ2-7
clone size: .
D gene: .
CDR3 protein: CSVTPGPSYEQYF
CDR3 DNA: TGCAGTGTTACTCCCGGGCCGTCCTACGAGCAGTACTTC

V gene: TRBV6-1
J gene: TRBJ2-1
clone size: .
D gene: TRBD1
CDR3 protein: CATWADRGDEQFF
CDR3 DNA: TGTGCCACCTGGGCGGACAGGGGAGATGAGCAGTTCTTC

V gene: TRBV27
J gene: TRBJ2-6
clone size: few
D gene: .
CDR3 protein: CASSPPDASGANVLTF
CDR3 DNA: TGTGCCAGCAGTCCCCCGGACGCATCCGGGGCCAACGTCCTGACTTTC

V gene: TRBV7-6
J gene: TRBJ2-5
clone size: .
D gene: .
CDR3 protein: CASSLDARTATYEIGGKQYF
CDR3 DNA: TGTGCCAGCAGCTTAGACGCCCGGACAGCTACTTACGAGATAGGAGGCAAGCAGTACTTC

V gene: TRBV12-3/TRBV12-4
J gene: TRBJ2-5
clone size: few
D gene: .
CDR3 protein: CASSYTPETQYF
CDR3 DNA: TGTGCCAGCAGTTACACTCCTGAGACCCAGTACTTC

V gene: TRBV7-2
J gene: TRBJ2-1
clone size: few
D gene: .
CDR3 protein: CASSLGYWETENNEQFF
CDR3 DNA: TGTGCCAGCAGCTTAGGCTATTGGGAGACGGAGAACAATGAGCAGTTCTTC

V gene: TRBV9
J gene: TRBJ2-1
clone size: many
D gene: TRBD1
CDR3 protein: CASSPGTGGYDEQFF
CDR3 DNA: TGTGCCAGCAGCCCCGGGACAGGGGGCTATGATGAGCAGTTCTTC

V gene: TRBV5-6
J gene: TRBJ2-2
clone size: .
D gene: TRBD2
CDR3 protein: CASSGEGVKPAGELFF
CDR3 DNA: TGTGCCAGCAGCGGGGAGGGCGTAAAACCAGCCGGGGAGCTGTTTTTT

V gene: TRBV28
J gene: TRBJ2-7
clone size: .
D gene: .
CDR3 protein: CASSFSQGPITQQYF
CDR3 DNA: TGTGCCAGCAGTTTTAGTCAGGGGCCGATTACCCAGCAGTACTTC

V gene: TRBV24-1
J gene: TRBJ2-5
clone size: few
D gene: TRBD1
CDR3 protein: CATKSGTEVQETQYF
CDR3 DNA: TGTGCCACCAAGTCCGGGACAGAAGTTCAAGAGACCCAGTACTTC

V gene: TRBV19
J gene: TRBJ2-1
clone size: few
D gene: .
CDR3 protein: CASLEGTYNEQFF
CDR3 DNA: TGTGCCAGCCTTGAAGGGACCTACAATGAGCAGTTCTTC

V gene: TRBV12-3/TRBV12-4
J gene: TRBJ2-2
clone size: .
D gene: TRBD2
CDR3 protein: CAARGGRNTGELFF
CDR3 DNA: TGTGCCGCAAGGGGCGGGAGGAACACCGGGGAGCTGTTTTTT

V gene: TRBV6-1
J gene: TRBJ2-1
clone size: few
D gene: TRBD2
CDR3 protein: CASSEGNLGLAYVDEQFF
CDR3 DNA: TGTGCCAGCAGTGAGGGGAATCTGGGACTAGCTTACGTCGATGAGCAGTTCTTC

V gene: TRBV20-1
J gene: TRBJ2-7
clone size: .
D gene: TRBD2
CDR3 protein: CSASRGLAGASYEQYF
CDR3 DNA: TGCAGTGCTAGCCGTGGACTAGCGGGAGCGAGCTACGAGCAGTACTTC

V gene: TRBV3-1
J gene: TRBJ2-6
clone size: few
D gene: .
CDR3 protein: CAGSQDGPYAGANVPTF
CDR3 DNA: TGTGCCGGCAGCCAAGATGGTCCATACGCTGGGGCCAACGTCCCGACTTTC

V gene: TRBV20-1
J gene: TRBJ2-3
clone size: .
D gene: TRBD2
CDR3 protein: CSAPGEAGGGTDTQYF
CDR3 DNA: TGCAGTGCCCCGGGTGAAGCGGGGGGGGGCACAGATACGCAGTATTTT

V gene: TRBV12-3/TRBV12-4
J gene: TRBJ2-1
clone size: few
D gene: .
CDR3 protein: CASSFFPSPGLGYKKGSYNEQFF
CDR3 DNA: TGTGCCAGCAGTTTTTTCCCCTCTCCGGGACTGGGCTACAAGAAGGGCTCCTACAATGAGCAGTTCTTC

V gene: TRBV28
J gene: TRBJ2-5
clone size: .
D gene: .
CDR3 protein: CASSAVNLETQYF
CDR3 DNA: TGTGCCAGCAGCGCCGTTAATTTAGAGACCCAGTACTTC

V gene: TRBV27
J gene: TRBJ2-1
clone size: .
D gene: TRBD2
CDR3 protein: CASRPSGAEQFF
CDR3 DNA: TGTGCCAGCAGGCCGAGCGGGGCTGAGCAGTTCTTC

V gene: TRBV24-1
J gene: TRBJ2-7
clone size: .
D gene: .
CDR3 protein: CATGPGHSTYEQYF
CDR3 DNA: TGTGCCACCGGCCCGGGACATTCCACCTACGAGCAGTACTTC

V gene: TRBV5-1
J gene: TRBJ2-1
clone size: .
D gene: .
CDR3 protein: CASSLFADNEQFF
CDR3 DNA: TGCGCCAGCAGCTTGTTCGCGGACAATGAGCAGTTCTTC

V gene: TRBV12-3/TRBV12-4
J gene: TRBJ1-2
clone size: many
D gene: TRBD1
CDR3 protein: CASTLGQGVYGGYTF
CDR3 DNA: TGTGCCAGCACCCTTGGACAGGGAGTTTATGGTGGCTACACCTTC